The next 24 T cell receptor beta chains were all read from a single sample in a study of T cell responses to AZD1222 COVID-19 vaccine. Sequenced by immunoSEQ multiplex PCR; TCRdb stores in-frame clones only, minus some. Of some 200,000 clones listed, 85% to 95% are singletons. Specimen: peripheral blood, collected on day 0 of MenACWY control vaccination. The receptors come from an adult in good health.

This chain connects TRBV5-4 to TRBJ1-2, with D maybe TRBD1 (5 bases). V was clipped by 4 bases and J by 2 bases, with 12 bases between them. Germline V gene lookup returns CDR1 SGHNT and CDR2 YYREEE (reference sequence). CDR3 size: 14 residues. The CDR3 nucleotides are TGTGCCAGCAGCGTCACAGGTTCCAACTATGGCTACACCTTC. The encoded protein is CASSVTGSNYGYTF.

The chain couples TRBV3-1 (or the pseudogene TRBV3-2) to TRBJ2-7; 11 bases are a match to TRBD2. In germline, CDR1 is LGHDT, CDR2 YNNKEL (reference sequence). The length of the CDR3 is 16 residues. Trimming at V came to 2 bases and at J to 6 bases, leaving 9 bases not matched to a gene. The CDR3 DNA is TGTGCCAGCAGCCAACATAGCGGGGGGGCCTCGGGCGAGCAGTACTTC. Its translation is CASSQHSGGASGEQYF.

This clone was recorded a few times. The chain carries TRBV6-1 and TRBJ2-4, with D tentatively TRBD1 (5 bases). This CDR3 region has 16 residues. CDR1 MNHNS and CDR2 SASEGT come from the germline V gene. V lost 3 bases to trimming and J lost 4 bases, with 16 bases between them. CDR3 residues: CASSDSLGHRKNIQYF. The CDR3 region has the DNA TGTGCCAGCAGTGATTCTCTTGGGCACAGGAAAAACATTCAGTACTTC.

This rearrangement joins TRBV27 to TRBJ1-4; D is ambiguous. V was pared by 6 bases and J by 7 bases, with 15 bases between. The CDR3 runs 14 residues. Germline V gene sequence: CDR1 MNHEY, CDR2 SMNVEV (reference sequence). The CDR3 bases are TGTGCCAGCAGCATAGCTGGGGATGGTGAAAAACTGTTTTTT. Protein sequence: CASSIAGDGEKLFF.

This rearrangement joins TRBV19 to TRBJ2-1; D might be TRBD1 (5 bases). V lost 7 bases to trimming and J lost 9 bases, with 16 bases between them. CDR3 length: 13 residues. CDR1 and CDR2 (germline): LNHDA, SQIVND (reference sequence). The CDR3 sequence is CASTRRVQGEQFF. CDR3 bases: TGTGCCAGTACCCGAAGAGTCCAGGGTGAGCAGTTCTTC.

The chain joins TRBV11-2 to TRBJ1-5; perhaps TRBD1 as D (5 bases). CDR3 length equals 17 residues. Trimming took 8 bases from V and 0 from J, leaving 20 bases between them. Germline V gene lookup returns CDR1 SGHAT and CDR2 FQNNGV. Here the CDR3 reads CASGPRDSEYSNQPQHF. The CDR3 DNA sequence: TGTGCCAGCGGACCCCGGGACTCCGAGTATAGCAATCAGCCCCAGCATTTT.

The chain carries TRBV25-1 and TRBJ1-2, with D possibly being TRBD1 (6 bases). The V end lost 8 bases, the J end lost 5 bases, and 24 bases lay between the germline ends. The V gene's germline CDR1 is MGHDK and CDR2 SYGVNS. This CDR3 has 16 amino acids. The DNA for the CDR3 is TGTGCCAGCGAACCTGGTGGAAGGGGGGAACGTTATGGCTACACCTTC. It yields the protein CASEPGGRGERYGYTF.

This chain connects TRBV11-3 to TRBJ2-2, with D uncertain. There are 17 residues in the CDR3. Germline V gene lookup returns CDR1 SGHNT and CDR2 YENEEA. The ends were cut back, 5 bases at V and 0 bases at J, with 16 bases in the middle. This CDR3 is CASSRIGGSANTGELFF. DNA of the CDR3: TGTGCCAGCAGCCGCATCGGTGGCAGCGCGAACACCGGGGAGCTGTTTTTT.

The chain links TRBV6-5 to TRBJ1-1; D ambiguous. Trimming removed 4 bases at V and 1 base at J, with 10 bases between. Germline lookup yields CDR1 MNHEY and CDR2 SVGAGI. The CDR3 is made up of 14 amino acids. The CDR3 protein is CASSWTTANTEAFF. CDR3 in DNA: TGTGCCAGCAGTTGGACCACAGCGAACACTGAAGCTTTCTTT.

The chain recombines TRBV6-5 with TRBJ2-7; D may be TRBD1 (5 bases). Deletions cut 6 bases from V and 0 bases from J, with 12 bases between. This CDR3 has 14 residues. Germline values: CDR1 MNHEY, CDR2 SVGAGI. CDR3 sequence reads: CASSRAFSSYEQYF. In DNA form, the CDR3 reads TGTGCCAGCAGCAGGGCCTTCAGCTCCTACGAGCAGTACTTC.

The rearrangement uses TRBV3-1 (or the pseudogene TRBV3-2) and TRBJ1-3, with TRBD1 as a possible D gene (5 bases). This CDR3 has 16 residues. Trimming cost V 3 bases and J 0 bases, with 12 bases left between them. CDR1 and CDR2 (germline): LGHDT, YNNKEL (reference sequence). The CDR3 reads CASSHQQVFSGNTIYF. The CDR3 region has the DNA TGTGCCAGCAGCCATCAACAGGTATTCTCTGGAAACACCATATATTTT.

This clone was found a few times. The chain has TRBV2 and TRBJ1-6; D unresolved. Germline loops: CDR1 SNHLY, CDR2 FYNNEI. The CDR3 runs to 14 residues. V was shortened by 7 bases and J by 13 bases, with 20 bases between the two germline ends. The CDR3 DNA is TGTGCCAGCAAACCCCAGACTCCCGTAAATCCCCTCCACTTT. Translated: CASKPQTPVNPLHF.

The chain carries TRBV6-4 and TRBJ1-1; D perhaps matches TRBD1 (6 bases). Trimming removed 4 bases from V and 6 bases from J, with 18 bases in between. Germline loops: CDR1 MRHNA, CDR2 SNTAGT. The CDR3 is 15 residues long. This CDR3 is CASSAPDSPPAEAFF. CDR3 DNA sequence: TGTGCCAGCAGTGCCCCGGACAGTCCGCCTGCTGAAGCTTTCTTT.

J is TRBJ1-1 and V is TRBV7-2; D might be TRBD1 (5 bases). The V and J ends lost 6 bases and 7 bases respectively, with 15 bases between them. The germline CDR1 and CDR2 sequences are SGHTA and FQGNSA. The CDR3 spans 13 residues. The CDR3, as DNA: TGTGCCAGCAGTCGTTCAGGGTCTAGTGAAGCTTTCTTT. Translating it yields CASSRSGSSEAFF.

V gene TRBV5-4 combines with J gene TRBJ1-1; 8 bases line up with TRBD1. This CDR3 has 16 amino acids. CDR1 and CDR2 from the germline V gene are SGHNT and YYREEE (reference sequence). V gave up 2 bases and J gave up 6 bases; unmatched junction bases: 12. The CDR3, as DNA: TGTGCCAGCAGCTTAATTGGGCTACAGGGGGTACCTGAAGCTTTCTTT. This codes for CASSLIGLQGVPEAFF.

The J gene is TRBJ2-7, the V gene TRBV30; tentative D call: TRBD1 (7 bases). Germline lookup yields CDR1 GTSNPN and CDR2 SVGIG (reference sequence). The CDR3 extends over 13 amino acids. Deletions cut 8 bases from V and 5 bases from J, with 19 bases between. Written as DNA, the CDR3 is TGTGCCCCGCCCGGCGGGGACAGCAACGAGCAGTACTTC. Its protein is CAPPGGDSNEQYF.

The V gene is TRBV3-1 (or the pseudogene TRBV3-2), the J gene TRBJ2-5; no definite D call. CDR1 LGHDT and CDR2 YNNKEL come from the germline V gene (reference sequence). This CDR3 is built from 14 residues. V gave up 0 bases and J gave up 2 bases, with 7 bases separating them. CDR3 in amino acids: CASSQDAQQETQYF. The CDR3 DNA follows: TGTGCCAGCAGCCAAGACGCCCAGCAAGAGACCCAGTACTTC.

V gene TRBV10-2 combines with J gene TRBJ1-1; 9 bases align to TRBD1. Germline V lookup: CDR1 WSHSY, CDR2 SAAADI. The V and J ends lost 2 bases and 8 bases, in that order; junction bases with no gene match: 24. CDR3 size: 20 residues. As DNA, the CDR3 is TGCGCCAGCAGTGAGAGAGGCCCCGGGACAGGGAGAAAGGGGGTAACGGAAGCTTTCTTT. Amino acid sequence: CASSERGPGTGRKGVTEAFF.

With respect to this clone: The sample carries other DNA sequences with the same CDR3. The chain uses TRBV5-1 and TRBJ2-5, with D uncertain. Trimming took 0 bases from V and 4 from J, leaving 7 bases between them. The germline V gene has CDR1 SGHRS and CDR2 YFSETQ. This CDR3 comprises 13 residues. The CDR3 spells CASSLGGGETQYF. For the CDR3, the DNA is TGCGCCAGCAGCTTGGGGGGTGGAGAGACCCAGTACTTC.

The chain employs TRBV5-6 and TRBJ2-2; D assignment may be TRBD1 or TRBD2 (5 bases each). The CDR3 totals 14 residues. Trimming took off 4 bases at V and 3 bases at J, with 10 bases between the two ends. In germline, CDR1 is SGHDT, CDR2 YYEEEE. The chain's CDR3 is CASSPGLHTGELFF. DNA for the CDR3: TGTGCCAGCAGCCCGGGGCTACACACCGGGGAGCTGTTTTTT.

The V and J genes are TRBV7-2 and TRBJ1-2; D might be TRBD1 (6 bases). There are 18 residues in the CDR3. Trimming pared 5 bases from V and 3 bases from J, leaving 25 bases between. The germline gives CDR1 SGHTA, CDR2 FQGNSA. The CDR3, as DNA: TGTGCCAGCAGCCCAGTGGGGGGCGGGCGCGTCGGCCACTATGGCTACACCTTC. Translated, it gives CASSPVGGGRVGHYGYTF.

This chain uses TRBV12-3 or TRBV12-4 with TRBJ1-3, with 7 nucleotides matching TRBD1. Trimming cost V 5 bases and J 4 bases; bases outside gene matches: 2. The CDR3 totals 13 residues. This chain's CDR3 is CASSMTGGNTIYF. The CDR3 region has the DNA TGTGCCAGCAGTATGACAGGGGGAAACACCATATATTTT.

The V and J genes are TRBV3-1 (or the pseudogene TRBV3-2) and TRBJ1-1, with 11 positions matching TRBD1. This CDR3 spans 14 amino acids. The trim removed 4 bases at V and 7 bases at J, leaving 5 bases unmatched. Germline CDR1 LGHDT, CDR2 YNNKEL (reference sequence). CDR3 residues: CASSPTGTGGEAFF. The CDR3 nucleotides read TGTGCCAGCAGCCCCACCGGGACAGGGGGTGAAGCTTTCTTT.

V is TRBV2 and J is TRBJ2-1; TRBD2 matches 9 bases. This CDR3 comprises 12 residues. J lost 14 bases, V lost 6 bases, and 8 bases had no gene match. CDR1 is SNHLY, CDR2 FYNNEI, per germline. The CDR3 DNA follows: TGTGCCAGCAGCCTAGCGGGGCTGGAAGAGTTCTTC. This translates into CASSLAGLEEFF. Looking up the rest from reference TRBV2 and TRBJ2-1 gives the full variable domain: EPEVTQTPSHQVTQMGQEVILRCVPISNHLYFYWYRQILGQKVEFLVSFYNNEISEKSEIFDDQFSVERPDGSNFTLKIRSTKLEDSAMYFCASSLAGLEEFFGPGTRLTVL.